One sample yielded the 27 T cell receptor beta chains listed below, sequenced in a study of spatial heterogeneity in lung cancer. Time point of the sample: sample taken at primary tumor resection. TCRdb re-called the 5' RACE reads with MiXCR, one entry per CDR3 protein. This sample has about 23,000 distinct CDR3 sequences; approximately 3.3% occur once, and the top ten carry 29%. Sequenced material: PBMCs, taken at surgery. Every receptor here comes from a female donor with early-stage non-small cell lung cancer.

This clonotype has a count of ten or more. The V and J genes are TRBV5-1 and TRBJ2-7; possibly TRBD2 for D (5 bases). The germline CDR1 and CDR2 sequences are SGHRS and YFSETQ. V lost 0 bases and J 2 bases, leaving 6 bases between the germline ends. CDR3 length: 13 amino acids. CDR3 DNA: TGCGCCAGCAGCTTGGCCGGGACCTACGAGCAGTACTTC. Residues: CASSLAGTYEQYF.

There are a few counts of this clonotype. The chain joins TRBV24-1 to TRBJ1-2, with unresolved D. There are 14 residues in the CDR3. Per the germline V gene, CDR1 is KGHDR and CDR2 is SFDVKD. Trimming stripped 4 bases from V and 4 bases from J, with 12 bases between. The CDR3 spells CATSEGRPSYGYTF. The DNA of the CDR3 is TGTGCCACCAGTGAGGGCAGGCCCTCCTATGGCTACACCTTC.

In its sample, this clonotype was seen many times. This chain's CDR3 is CASSSEAGRNYGYTF. As DNA, the CDR3 is TGTGCCAGCAGTTCGGAAGCGGGCCGGAACTATGGCTACACCTTC. V usage is TRBV7-6 and J usage is TRBJ1-2; D is unclear. The CDR3 is made up of 15 amino acids. CDR1 and CDR2 (germline): SGHVS, FNYEAQ. Trimming took off 6 bases at V and 2 bases at J, with 16 bases between the two ends. The whole variable domain, filled in from reference TRBV7-6 and TRBJ1-2, reads GAGVSQSPRYKVTKRGQDVALRCDPISGHVSLYWYRQALGQGPEFLTYFNYEAQQDKSGLPNDRFSAERPEGSISTLTIQRTEQRDSAMYRCASSSEAGRNYGYTFGSGTRLTVV.

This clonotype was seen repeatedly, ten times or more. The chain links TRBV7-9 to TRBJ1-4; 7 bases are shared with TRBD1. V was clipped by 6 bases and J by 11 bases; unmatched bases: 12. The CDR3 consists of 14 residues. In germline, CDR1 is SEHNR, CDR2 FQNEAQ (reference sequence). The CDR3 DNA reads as TGTGCCAGCAGTAGACAGGGCGGGATGGGGAAACTGTTTTTT. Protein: CASSRQGGMGKLFF.

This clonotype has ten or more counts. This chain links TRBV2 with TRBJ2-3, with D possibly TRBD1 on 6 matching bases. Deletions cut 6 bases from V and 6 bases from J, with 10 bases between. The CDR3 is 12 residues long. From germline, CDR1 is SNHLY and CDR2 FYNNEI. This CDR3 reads CASRDSVDTQYF. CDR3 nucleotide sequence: TGTGCCAGCAGGGACAGTGTTGATACGCAGTATTTT.

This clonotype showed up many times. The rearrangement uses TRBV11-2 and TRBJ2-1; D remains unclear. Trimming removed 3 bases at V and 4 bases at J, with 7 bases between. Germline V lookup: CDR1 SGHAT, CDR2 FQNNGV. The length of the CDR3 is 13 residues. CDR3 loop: CASSFLFYNEQFF. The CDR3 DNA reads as TGTGCCAGCAGCTTTCTCTTTTACAATGAGCAGTTCTTC.

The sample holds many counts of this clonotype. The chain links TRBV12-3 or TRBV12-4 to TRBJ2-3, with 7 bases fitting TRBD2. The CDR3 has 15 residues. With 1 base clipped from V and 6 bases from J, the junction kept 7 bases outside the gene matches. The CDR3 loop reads CASSLGVGGADTQYF. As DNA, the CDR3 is TGTGCCAGCAGTTTAGGGGTGGGAGGGGCCGATACGCAGTATTTT.

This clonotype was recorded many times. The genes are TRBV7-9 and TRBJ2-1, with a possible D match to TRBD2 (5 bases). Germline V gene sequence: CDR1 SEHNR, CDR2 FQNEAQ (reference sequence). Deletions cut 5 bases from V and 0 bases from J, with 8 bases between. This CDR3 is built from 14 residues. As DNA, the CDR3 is TGTGCCAGCAGCCTGCGGGCCTCCTACAATGAGCAGTTCTTC. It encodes CASSLRASYNEQFF.

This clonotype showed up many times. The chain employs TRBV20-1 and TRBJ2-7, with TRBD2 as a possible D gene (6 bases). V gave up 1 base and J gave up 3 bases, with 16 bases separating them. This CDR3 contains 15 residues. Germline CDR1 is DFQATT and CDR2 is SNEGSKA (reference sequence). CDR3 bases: TGCAGTGCTAGAGCACTCCTAGCGACCCTCTACGAGCAGTACTTC. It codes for CSARALLATLYEQYF.

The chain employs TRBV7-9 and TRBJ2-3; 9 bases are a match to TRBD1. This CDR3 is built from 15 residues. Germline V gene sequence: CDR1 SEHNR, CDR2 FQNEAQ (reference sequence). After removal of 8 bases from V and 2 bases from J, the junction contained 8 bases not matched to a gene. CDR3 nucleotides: TGTGCCAGCGCCACAACAGGGGGCGTCACAGATACGCAGTATTTT. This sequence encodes CASATTGGVTDTQYF.

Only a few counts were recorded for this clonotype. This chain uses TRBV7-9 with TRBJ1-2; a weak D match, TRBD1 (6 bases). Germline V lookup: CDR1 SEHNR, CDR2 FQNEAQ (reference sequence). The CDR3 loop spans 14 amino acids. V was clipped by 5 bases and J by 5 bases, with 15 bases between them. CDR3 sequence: CASSQTGYGYGYTF. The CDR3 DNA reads TGTGCCAGCAGCCAAACAGGGTATGGGTATGGCTACACCTTC.

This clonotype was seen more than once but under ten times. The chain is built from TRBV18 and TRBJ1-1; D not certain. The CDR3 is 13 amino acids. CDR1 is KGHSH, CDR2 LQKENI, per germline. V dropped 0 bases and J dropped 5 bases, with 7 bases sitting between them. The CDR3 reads CASSPPDGTEAFF. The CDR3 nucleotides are TGTGCCAGCTCACCACCGGACGGGACTGAAGCTTTCTTT.

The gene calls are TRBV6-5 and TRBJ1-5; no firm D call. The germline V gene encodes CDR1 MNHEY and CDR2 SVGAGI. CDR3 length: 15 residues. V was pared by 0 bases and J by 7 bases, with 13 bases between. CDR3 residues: CASSYSGPGKQPQHF. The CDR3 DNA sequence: TGTGCCAGCAGTTACTCCGGCCCCGGAAAACAGCCCCAGCATTTT.

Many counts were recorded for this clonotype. The CDR3 here is CASSLDSLYGYTF. The CDR3, as DNA: TGTGCCAGCAGCTTGGACAGCCTATATGGCTACACCTTC. The chain employs TRBV5-4 and TRBJ1-2; D not certain. The germline gives CDR1 SGHNT, CDR2 YYREEE (reference sequence). Trimming cost V 0 bases and J 5 bases, with 8 bases left between them. The CDR3 totals 13 residues.

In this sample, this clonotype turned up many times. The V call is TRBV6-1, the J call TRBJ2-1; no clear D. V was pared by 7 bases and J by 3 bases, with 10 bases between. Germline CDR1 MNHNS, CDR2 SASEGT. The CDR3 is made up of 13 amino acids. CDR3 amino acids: CASTTTYYNEQFF. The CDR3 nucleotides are TGTGCCAGCACCACGACCTACTACAATGAGCAGTTCTTC.

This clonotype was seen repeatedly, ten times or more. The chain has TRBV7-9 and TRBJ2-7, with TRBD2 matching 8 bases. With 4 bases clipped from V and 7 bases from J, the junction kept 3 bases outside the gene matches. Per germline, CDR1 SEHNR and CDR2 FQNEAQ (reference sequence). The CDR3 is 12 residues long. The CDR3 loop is CASSSGGREQYF. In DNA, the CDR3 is TGTGCCAGCAGCTCCGGCGGGAGGGAGCAGTACTTC.

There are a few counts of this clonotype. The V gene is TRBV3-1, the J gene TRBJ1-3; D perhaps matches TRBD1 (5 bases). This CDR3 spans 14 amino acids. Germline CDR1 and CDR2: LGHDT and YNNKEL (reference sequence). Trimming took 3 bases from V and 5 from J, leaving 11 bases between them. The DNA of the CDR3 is TGTGCCAGCAGCCACCCGGGGCCCCGAAACACCATATATTTT. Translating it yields CASSHPGPRNTIYF.

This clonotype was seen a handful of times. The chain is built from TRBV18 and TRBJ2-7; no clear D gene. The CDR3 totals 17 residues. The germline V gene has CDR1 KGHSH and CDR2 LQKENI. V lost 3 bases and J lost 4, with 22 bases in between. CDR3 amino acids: CASSPDATNPDRYEQYF. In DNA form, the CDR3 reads TGTGCCAGCTCACCCGACGCGACGAACCCTGATCGGTACGAGCAGTACTTC.

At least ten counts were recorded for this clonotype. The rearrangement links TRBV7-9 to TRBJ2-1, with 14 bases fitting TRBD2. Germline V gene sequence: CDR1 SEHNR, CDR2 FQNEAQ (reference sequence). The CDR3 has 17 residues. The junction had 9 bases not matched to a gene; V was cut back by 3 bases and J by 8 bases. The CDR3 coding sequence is TGTGCCAGCAGCTTCCTGGGACTAGCGGGAGTGGGGGATGAGCAGTTCTTC. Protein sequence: CASSFLGLAGVGDEQFF.

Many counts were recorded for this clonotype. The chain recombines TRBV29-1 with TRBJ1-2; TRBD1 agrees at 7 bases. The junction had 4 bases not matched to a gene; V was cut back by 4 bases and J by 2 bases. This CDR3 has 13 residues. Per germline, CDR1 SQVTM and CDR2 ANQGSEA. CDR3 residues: CSVGGQINYGYTF. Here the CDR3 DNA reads TGCAGCGTTGGGGGACAGATAAACTATGGCTACACCTTC.

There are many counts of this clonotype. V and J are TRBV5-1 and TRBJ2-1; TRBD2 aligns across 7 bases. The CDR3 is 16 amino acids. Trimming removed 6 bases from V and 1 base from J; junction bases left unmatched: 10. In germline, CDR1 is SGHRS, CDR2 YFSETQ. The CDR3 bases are TGCGCCAGCACCTTCCGTGCTAGCGGTTCCTACAATGAGCAGTTCTTC. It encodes CASTFRASGSYNEQFF.

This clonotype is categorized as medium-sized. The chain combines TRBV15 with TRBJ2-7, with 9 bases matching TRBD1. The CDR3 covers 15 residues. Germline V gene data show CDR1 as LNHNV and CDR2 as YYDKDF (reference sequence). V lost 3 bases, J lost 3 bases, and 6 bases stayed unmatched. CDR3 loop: CATSSQRTGVYEQYF. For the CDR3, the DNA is TGTGCCACCAGCAGCCAGAGGACAGGGGTCTACGAGCAGTACTTC.

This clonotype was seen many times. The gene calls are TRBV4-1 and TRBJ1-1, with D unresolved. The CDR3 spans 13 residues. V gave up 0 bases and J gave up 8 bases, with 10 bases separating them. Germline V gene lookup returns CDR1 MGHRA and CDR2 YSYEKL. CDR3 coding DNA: TGCGCCAGCAGCCAAGATTGGAGGCTCGAAGCTTTCTTT. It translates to CASSQDWRLEAFF.

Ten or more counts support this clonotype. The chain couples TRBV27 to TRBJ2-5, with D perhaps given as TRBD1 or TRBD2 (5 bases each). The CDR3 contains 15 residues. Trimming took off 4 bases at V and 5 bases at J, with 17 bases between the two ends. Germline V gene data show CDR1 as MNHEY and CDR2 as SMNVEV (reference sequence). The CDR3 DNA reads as TGTGCCAGCAGTTCCCCCCAGAGAGGGGCGGAGACCCAGTACTTC. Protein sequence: CASSSPQRGAETQYF.

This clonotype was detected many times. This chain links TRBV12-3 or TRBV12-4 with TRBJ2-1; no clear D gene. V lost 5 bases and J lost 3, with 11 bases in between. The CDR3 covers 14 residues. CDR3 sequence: CASSPWVFYNEQFF. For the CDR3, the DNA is TGTGCCAGCAGTCCGTGGGTCTTCTACAATGAGCAGTTCTTC.

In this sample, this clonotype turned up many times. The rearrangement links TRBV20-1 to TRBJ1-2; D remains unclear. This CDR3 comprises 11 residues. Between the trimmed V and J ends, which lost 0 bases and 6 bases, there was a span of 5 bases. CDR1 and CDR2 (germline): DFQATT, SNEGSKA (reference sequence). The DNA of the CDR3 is TGCAGTGCTAGAGATCTTGATGGCTACACCTTC. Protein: CSARDLDGYTF.

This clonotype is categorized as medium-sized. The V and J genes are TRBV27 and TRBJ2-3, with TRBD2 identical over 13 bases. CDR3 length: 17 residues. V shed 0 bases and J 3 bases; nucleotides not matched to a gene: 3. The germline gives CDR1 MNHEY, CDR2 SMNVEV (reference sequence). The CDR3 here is CASSLSRTSGSTDTQYF. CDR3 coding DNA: TGTGCCAGCAGTTTATCCCGGACTAGCGGGAGTACAGATACGCAGTATTTT.